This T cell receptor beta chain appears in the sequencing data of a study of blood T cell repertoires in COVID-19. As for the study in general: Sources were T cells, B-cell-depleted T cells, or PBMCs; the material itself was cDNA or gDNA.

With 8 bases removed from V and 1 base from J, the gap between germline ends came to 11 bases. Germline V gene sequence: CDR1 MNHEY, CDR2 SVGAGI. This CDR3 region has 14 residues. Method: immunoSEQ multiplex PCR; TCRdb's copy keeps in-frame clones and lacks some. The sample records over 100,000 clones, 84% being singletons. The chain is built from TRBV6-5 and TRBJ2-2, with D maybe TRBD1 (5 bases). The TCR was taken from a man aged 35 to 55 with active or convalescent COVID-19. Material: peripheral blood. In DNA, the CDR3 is TGTGCCAGCCAAGGGGCCAGGAACACCGGGGAGCTGTTTTTT. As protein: CASQGARNTGELFF.